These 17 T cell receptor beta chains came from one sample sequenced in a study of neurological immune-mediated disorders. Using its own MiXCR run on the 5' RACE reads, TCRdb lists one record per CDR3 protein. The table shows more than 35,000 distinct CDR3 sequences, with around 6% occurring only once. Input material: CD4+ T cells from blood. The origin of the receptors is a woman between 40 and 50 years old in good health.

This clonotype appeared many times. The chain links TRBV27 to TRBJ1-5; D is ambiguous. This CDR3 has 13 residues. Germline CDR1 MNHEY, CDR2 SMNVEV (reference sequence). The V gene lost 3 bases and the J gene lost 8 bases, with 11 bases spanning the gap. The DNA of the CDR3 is TGTGCCAGCAGTTTCAAGGGAAGGGAGCCCCAGCATTTT. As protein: CASSFKGREPQHF.

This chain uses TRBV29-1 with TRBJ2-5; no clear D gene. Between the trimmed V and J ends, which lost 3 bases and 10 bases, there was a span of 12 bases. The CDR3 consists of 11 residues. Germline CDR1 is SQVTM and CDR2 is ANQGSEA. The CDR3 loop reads CSVDLLGGQYF. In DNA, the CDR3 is TGCAGCGTTGACCTCTTAGGTGGCCAGTACTTC. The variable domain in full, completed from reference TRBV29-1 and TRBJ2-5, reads SAVISQKPSRDICQRGTSLTIQCQVDSQVTMMFWYRQQPGQSLTLIATANQGSEATYESGFVIDKFPISRPNLTFSTLTVSNMSPEDSSIYLCSVDLLGGQYFGPGTRLLVL.

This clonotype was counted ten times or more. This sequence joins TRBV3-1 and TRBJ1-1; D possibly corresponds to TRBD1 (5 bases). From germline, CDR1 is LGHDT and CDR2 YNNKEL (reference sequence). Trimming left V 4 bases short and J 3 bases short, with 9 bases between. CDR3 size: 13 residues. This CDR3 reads CASSPGADTEAFF. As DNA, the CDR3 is TGTGCCAGCAGCCCCGGGGCTGACACTGAAGCTTTCTTT.

This CDR3 is CASSPQGAGQGNYGYTF. CDR3 in DNA: TGTGCCAGCAGCCCACAGGGGGCGGGACAGGGAAACTATGGCTACACCTTC. V and J are TRBV7-9 and TRBJ1-2, with 9 bases lining up with TRBD1. The ends lost 5 bases at V and 2 bases at J; junction bases unmatched: 12. Looked up from germline, CDR1 is SEHNR and CDR2 is FQNEAQ (reference sequence). The CDR3 extends over 17 amino acids.

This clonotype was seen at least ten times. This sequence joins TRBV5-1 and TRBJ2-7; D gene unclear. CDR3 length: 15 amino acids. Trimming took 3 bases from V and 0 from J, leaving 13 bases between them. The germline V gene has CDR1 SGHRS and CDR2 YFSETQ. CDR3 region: CASSSTGRGSYEQYF. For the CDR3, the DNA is TGCGCCAGCAGCTCGACTGGGCGTGGCTCCTACGAGCAGTACTTC.

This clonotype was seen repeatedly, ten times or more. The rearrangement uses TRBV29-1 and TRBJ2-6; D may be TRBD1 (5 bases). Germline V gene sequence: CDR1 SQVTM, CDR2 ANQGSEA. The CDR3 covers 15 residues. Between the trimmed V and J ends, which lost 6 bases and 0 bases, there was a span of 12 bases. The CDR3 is CSVPQASSGANVLTF. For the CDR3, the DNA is TGCAGCGTCCCACAGGCGTCCTCTGGGGCCAACGTCCTGACTTTC.

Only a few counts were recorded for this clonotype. This CDR3 reads CASSAGEYEKLFF. DNA of the CDR3: TGTGCCAGCTCCGCCGGGGAGTATGAAAAACTGTTTTTT. This chain links TRBV6-1 with TRBJ1-4, with no clear D. Looked up from germline, CDR1 is MNHNS and CDR2 is SASEGT. With 8 bases removed from V and 6 bases from J, the gap between germline ends came to 13 bases. The CDR3 is 13 residues long.

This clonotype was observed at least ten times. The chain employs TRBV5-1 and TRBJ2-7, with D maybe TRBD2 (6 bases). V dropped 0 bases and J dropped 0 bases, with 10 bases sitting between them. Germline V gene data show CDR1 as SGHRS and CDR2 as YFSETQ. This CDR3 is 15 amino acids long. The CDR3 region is CASSLVGRGSYEQYF. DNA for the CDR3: TGCGCCAGCAGCTTGGTTGGGCGGGGCTCCTACGAGCAGTACTTC. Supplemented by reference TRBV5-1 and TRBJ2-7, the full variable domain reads KAGVTQTPRYLIKTRGQQVTLSCSPISGHRSVSWYQQTPGQGLQFLFEYFSETQRNKGNFPGRFSGRQFSNSRSEMNVSTLELGDSALYLCASSLVGRGSYEQYFGPGTRLTVT.

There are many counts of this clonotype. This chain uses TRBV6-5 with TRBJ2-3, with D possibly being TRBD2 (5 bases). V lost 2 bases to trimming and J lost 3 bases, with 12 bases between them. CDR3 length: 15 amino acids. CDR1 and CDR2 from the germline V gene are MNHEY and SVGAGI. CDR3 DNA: TGTGCCAGCAGTTACATTCCTAGCTTAACAGATACGCAGTATTTT. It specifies CASSYIPSLTDTQYF.

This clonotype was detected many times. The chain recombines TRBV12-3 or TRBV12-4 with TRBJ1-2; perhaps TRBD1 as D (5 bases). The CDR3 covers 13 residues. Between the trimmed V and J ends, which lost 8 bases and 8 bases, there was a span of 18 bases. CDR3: CASGPGRAAGYTF. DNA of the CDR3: TGTGCCAGCGGACCGGGACGGGCAGCGGGCTACACCTTC.

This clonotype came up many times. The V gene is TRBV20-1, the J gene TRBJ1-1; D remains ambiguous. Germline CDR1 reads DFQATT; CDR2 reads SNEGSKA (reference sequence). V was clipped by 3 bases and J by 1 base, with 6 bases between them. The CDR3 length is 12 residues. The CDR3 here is CSASPQNTEAFF. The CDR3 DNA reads TGCAGTGCTAGTCCACAGAACACTGAAGCTTTCTTT.

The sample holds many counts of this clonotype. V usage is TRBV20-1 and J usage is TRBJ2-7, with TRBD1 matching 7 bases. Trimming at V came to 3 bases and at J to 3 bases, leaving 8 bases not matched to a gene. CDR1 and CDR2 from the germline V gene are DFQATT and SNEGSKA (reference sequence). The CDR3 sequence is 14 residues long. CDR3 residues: CSARRRDSLYEQYF. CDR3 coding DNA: TGCAGTGCTAGGAGACGGGACAGCCTCTACGAGCAGTACTTC.

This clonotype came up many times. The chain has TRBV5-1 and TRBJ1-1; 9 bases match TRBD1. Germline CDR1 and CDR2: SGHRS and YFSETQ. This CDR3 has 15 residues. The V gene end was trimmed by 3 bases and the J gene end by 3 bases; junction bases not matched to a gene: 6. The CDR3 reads CASSSVDRGDTEAFF. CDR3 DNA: TGCGCCAGCAGCTCGGTGGACAGGGGAGACACTGAAGCTTTCTTT.

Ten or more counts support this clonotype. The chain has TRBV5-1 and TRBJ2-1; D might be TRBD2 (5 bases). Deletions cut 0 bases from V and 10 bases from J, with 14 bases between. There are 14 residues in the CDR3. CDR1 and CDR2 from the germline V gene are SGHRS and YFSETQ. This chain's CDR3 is CASSLDVRGSEQFF. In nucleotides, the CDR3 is TGCGCCAGCAGCTTGGATGTTCGGGGAAGCGAGCAGTTCTTC. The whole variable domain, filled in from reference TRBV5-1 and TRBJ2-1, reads KAGVTQTPRYLIKTRGQQVTLSCSPISGHRSVSWYQQTPGQGLQFLFEYFSETQRNKGNFPGRFSGRQFSNSRSEMNVSTLELGDSALYLCASSLDVRGSEQFFGPGTRLTVL.

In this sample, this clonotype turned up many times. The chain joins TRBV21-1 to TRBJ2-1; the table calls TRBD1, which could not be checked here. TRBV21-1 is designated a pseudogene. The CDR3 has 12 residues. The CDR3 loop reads CASSRTGVEQFF. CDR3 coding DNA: TGTGCCAGCAGCAGGACAGGGGTTGAGCAGTTCTTC.

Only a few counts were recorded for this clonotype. The CDR3: CASSPVGDPNEKLFF. In DNA form, the CDR3 reads TGTGCCAGCAGCCCGGTGGGGGATCCTAATGAAAAACTGTTTTTT. The chain carries TRBV7-2 and TRBJ1-4; D may be TRBD1 (5 bases). The CDR3 covers 15 residues. Germline V gene sequence: CDR1 SGHTA, CDR2 FQGNSA. Deletions cut 5 bases from V and 3 bases from J, with 13 bases between.

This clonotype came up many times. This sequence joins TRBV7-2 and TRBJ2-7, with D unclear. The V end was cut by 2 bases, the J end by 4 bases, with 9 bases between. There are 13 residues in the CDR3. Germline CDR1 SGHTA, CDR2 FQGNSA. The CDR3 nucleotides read TGTGCCAGCAGCTTAATGGCTTCGTACGAGCAGTACTTC. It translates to CASSLMASYEQYF.